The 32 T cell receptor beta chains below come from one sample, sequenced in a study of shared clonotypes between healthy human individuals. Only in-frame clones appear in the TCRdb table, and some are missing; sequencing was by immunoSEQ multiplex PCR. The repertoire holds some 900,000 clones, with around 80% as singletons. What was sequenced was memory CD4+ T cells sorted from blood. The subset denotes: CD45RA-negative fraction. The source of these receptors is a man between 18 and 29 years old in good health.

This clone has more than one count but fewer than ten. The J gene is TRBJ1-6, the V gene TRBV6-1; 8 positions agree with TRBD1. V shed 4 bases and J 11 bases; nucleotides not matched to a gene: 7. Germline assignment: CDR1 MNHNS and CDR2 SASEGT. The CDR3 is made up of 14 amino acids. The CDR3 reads CASSANRGLTPLHF. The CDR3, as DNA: TGTGCCAGCAGTGCAAACAGGGGGTTAACACCCCTCCACTTT.

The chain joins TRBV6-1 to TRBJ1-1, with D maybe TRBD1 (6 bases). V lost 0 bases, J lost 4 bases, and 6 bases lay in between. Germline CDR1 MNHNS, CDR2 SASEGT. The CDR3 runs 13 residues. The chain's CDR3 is CASSEAGATEAFF. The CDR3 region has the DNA TGTGCCAGCAGTGAAGCGGGGGCCACTGAAGCTTTCTTT.

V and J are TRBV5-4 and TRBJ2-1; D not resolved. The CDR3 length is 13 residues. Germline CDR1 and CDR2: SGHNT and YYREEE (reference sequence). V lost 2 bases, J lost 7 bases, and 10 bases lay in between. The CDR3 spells CASSFRTKNEQFF. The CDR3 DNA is TGTGCCAGCAGCTTTAGGACCAAAAATGAGCAGTTCTTC.

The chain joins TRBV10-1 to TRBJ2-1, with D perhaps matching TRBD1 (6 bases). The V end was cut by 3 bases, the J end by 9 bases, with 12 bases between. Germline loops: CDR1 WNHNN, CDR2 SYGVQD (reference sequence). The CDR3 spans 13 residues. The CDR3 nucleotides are TGCGCCAGCAGTGAAGGGGGATCGACTGAGCAGTTCTTC. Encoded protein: CASSEGGSTEQFF.

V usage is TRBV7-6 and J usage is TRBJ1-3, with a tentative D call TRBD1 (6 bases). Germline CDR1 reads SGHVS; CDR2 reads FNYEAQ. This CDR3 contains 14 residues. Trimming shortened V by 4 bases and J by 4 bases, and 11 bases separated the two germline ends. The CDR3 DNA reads TGTGCCAGCAGCTCGACAGGCTCCGGAAACACCATATATTTT. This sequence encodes CASSSTGSGNTIYF.

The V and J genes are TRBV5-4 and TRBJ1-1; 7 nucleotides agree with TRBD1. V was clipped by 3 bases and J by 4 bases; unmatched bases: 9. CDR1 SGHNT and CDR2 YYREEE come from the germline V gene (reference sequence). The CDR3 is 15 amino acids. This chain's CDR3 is CASSSSTGFVTEAFF. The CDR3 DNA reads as TGTGCCAGCAGCTCATCGACAGGGTTTGTCACTGAAGCTTTCTTT. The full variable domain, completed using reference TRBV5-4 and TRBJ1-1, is ETGVTQSPTHLIKTRGQQVTLRCSSQSGHNTVSWYQQALGQGPQFIFQYYREEENGRGNFPPRFSGLQFPNYSSELNVNALELDDSALYLCASSSSTGFVTEAFFGQGTRLTVV.

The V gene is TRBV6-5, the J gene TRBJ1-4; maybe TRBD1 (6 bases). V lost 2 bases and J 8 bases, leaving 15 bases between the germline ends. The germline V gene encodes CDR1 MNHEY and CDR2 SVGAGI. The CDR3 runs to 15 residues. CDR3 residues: CASSYGTPKVEKLFF. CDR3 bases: TGTGCCAGCAGTTACGGGACACCAAAGGTCGAAAAACTGTTTTTT.

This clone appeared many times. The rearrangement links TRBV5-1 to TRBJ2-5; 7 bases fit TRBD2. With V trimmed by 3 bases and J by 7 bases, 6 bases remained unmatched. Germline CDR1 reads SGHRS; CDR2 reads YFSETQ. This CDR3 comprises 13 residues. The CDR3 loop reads CASSWEGSGTQYF. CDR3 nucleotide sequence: TGCGCCAGCAGCTGGGAGGGCTCCGGGACCCAGTACTTC.

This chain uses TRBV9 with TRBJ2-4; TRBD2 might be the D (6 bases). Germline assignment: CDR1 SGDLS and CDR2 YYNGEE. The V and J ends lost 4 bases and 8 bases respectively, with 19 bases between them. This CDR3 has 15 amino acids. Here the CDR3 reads CASSPAEEGRYIQYF. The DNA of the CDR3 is TGTGCCAGCAGCCCGGCGGAGGAGGGGAGATACATTCAGTACTTC.

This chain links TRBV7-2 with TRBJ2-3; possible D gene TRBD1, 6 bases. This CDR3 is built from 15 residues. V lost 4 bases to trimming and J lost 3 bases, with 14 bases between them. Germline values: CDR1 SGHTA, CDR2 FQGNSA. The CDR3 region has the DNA TGTGCCAGCAGCTCTACACTCCAGGGGACAGATACGCAGTATTTT. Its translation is CASSSTLQGTDTQYF.

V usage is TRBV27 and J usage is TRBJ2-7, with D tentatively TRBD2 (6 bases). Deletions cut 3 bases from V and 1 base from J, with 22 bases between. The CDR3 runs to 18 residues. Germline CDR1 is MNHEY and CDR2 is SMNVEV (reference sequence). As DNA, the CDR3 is TGTGCCAGCAGTTTCCGGTTCCCCCCGGGGGTTGGATCCTACGAGCAGTACTTC. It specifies CASSFRFPPGVGSYEQYF.

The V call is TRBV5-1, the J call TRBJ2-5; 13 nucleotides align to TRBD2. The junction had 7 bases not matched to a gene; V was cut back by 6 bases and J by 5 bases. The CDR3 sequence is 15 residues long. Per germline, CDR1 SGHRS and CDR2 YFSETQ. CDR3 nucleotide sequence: TGCGCCAGCACCCTGACTAGCGGGAGGATTGAGACCCAGTACTTC. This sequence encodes CASTLTSGRIETQYF.

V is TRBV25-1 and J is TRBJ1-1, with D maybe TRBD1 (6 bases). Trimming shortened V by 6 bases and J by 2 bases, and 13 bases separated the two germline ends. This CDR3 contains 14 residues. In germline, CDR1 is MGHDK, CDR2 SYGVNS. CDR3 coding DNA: TGTGCCAGCAGGCCCGGACAGATAAACACTGAAGCTTTCTTT. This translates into CASRPGQINTEAFF.

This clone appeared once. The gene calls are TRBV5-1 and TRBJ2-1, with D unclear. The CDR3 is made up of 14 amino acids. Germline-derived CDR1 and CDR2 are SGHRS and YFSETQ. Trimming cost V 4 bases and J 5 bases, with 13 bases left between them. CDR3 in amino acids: CASSVLGMDNEQFF. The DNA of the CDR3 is TGCGCCAGCAGCGTTCTGGGGATGGACAATGAGCAGTTCTTC.

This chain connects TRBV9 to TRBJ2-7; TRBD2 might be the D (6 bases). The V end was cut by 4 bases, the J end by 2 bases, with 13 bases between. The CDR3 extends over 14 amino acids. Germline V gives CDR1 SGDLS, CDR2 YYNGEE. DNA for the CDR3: TGTGCCAGCAGCCCTCGGGACTGGACCTACGAGCAGTACTTC. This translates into CASSPRDWTYEQYF.

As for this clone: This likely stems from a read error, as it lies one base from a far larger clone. CDR3 in DNA: TGTGCCAGCAACCTGGGACAGGGCAATCAGCCCCAGCATTTT. It specifies CASNLGQGNQPQHF. V gene TRBV6-1 combines with J gene TRBJ1-5, with TRBD1 matching over 8 bases. This CDR3 region has 14 residues. Trimming removed 7 bases from V and 2 bases from J; junction bases left unmatched: 4. Germline loops: CDR1 MNHNS, CDR2 SASEGT.

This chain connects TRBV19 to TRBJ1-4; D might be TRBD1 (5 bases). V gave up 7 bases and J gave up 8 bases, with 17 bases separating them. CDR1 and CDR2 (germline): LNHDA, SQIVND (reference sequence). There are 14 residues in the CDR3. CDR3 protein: CASKPTGTDEKLFF. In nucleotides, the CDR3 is TGTGCCAGTAAACCAACCGGGACGGACGAAAAACTGTTTTTT.

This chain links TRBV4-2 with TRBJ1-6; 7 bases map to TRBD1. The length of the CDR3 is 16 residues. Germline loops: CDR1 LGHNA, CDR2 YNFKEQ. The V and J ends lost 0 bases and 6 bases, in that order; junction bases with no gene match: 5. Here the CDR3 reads CASSQEGTVSNSPLHF. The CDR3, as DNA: TGTGCCAGCAGCCAAGAAGGGACAGTCTCTAATTCACCCCTCCACTTT.

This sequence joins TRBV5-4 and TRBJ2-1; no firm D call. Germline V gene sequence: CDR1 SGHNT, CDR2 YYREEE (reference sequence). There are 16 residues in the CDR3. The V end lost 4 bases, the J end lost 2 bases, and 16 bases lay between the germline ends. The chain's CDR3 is CASSPAVGRTYNEQFF. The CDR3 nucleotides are TGTGCCAGCAGCCCGGCGGTCGGGCGGACCTACAATGAGCAGTTCTTC.

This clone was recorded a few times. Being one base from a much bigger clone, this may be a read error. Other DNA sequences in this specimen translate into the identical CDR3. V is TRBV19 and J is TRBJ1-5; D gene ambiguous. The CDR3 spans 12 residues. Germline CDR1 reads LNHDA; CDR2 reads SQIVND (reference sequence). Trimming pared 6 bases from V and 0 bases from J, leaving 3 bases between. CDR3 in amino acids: CASRGSNQPQHF. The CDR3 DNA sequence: TGTGCCAGTAGAGGTAGCAATCAGCCCCAGCATTTT.

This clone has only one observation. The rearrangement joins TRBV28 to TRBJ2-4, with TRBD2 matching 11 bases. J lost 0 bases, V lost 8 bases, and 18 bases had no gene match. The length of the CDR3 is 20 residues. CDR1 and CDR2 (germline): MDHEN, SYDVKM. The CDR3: CASRSPLLAGGTLAKNIQYF. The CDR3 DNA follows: TGTGCCAGCCGAAGCCCACTGCTAGCGGGGGGAACTCTAGCCAAAAACATTCAGTACTTC.

The CDR3 DNA reads as TGTGCCAGTAGTATTCTTGGTCGAGGGACGGGCAACACTGAAGCTTTCTTT. This gives the protein CASSILGRGTGNTEAFF. V gene TRBV19 combines with J gene TRBJ1-1, with D possibly matching TRBD1 (5 bases). The CDR3 is 17 residues long. Germline V gene lookup returns CDR1 LNHDA and CDR2 SQIVND (reference sequence). Trimming removed 3 bases from V and 2 bases from J, with 19 bases in between.

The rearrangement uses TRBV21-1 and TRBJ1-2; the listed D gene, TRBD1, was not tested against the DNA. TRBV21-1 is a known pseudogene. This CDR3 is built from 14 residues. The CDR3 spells CASKNRGTGYGYTF. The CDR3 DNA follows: TGTGCCAGCAAGAACAGGGGGACAGGGTATGGCTACACCTTC.

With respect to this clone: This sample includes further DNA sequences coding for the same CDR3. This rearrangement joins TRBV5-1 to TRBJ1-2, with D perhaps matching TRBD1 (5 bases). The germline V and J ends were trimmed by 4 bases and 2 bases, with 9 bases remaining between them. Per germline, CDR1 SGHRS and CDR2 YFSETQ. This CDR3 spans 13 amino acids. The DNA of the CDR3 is TGCGCCAGCAGCCCCGAGGGGAACTATGGCTACACCTTC. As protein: CASSPEGNYGYTF.

Written as DNA, the CDR3 is TGTGCCAGCAGCCGGAGCTCCGGGACGGCCTACGAGCAGTACTTC. It is translated as CASSRSSGTAYEQYF. The chain has TRBV5-8 and TRBJ2-7; D might be TRBD1 or TRBD2, each matching 5 bases. The CDR3 spans 15 residues. The V gene's germline CDR1 is SGHTS and CDR2 YDEGEE. The ends were cut back, 4 bases at V and 2 bases at J, with 16 bases in the middle.

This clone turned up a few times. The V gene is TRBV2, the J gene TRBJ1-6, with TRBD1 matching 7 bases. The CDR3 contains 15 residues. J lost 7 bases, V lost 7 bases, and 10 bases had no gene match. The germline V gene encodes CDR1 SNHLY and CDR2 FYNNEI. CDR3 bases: TGTGCCAGCACTGGACAGGTGATAGGCAATTCACCCCTCCACTTT. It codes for CASTGQVIGNSPLHF.

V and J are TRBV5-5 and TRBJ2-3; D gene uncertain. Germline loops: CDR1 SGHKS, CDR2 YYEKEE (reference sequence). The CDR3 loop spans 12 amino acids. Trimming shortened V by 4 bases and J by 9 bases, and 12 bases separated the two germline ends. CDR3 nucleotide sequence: TGTGCCAGCAGCCCCGGGCCCCTGACGCAGTATTTT. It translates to CASSPGPLTQYF.

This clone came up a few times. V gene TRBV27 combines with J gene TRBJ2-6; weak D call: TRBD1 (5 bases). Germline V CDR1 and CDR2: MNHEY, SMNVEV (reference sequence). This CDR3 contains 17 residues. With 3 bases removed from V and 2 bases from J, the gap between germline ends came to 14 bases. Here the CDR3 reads CASSFIQALAGANVLTF. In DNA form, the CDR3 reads TGTGCCAGCAGTTTCATACAGGCCCTCGCTGGGGCCAACGTCCTGACTTTC.

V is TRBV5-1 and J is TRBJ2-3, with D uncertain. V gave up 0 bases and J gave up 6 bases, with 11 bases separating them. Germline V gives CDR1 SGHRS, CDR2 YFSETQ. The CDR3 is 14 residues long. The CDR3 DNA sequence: TGCGCCAGCAGCTTGGGTGGGCTGGGGGATACGCAGTATTTT. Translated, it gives CASSLGGLGDTQYF.

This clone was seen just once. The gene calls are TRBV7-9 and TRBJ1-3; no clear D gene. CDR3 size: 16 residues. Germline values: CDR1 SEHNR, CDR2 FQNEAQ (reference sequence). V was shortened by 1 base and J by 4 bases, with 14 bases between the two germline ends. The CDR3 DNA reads TGTGCCAGCAGCTTAGACCCTTCCCGGGCCGGAAACACCATATATTTT. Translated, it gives CASSLDPSRAGNTIYF.

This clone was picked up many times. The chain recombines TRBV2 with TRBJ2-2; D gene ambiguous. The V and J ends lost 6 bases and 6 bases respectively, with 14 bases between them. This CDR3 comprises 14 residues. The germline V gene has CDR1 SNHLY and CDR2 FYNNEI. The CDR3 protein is CASRGNDISGELFF. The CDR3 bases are TGTGCCAGCAGAGGGAACGACATATCCGGGGAGCTGTTTTTT. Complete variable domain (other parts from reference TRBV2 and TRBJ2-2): EPEVTQTPSHQVTQMGQEVILRCVPISNHLYFYWYRQILGQKVEFLVSFYNNEISEKSEIFDDQFSVERPDGSNFTLKIRSTKLEDSAMYFCASRGNDISGELFFGEGSRLTVL.

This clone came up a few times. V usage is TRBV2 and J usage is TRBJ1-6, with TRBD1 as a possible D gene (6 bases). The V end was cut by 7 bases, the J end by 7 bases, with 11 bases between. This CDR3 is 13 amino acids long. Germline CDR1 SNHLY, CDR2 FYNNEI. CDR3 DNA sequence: TGTGCCAGCACTGTCCAGGGGAATTCACCCCTCCACTTT. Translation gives CASTVQGNSPLHF.